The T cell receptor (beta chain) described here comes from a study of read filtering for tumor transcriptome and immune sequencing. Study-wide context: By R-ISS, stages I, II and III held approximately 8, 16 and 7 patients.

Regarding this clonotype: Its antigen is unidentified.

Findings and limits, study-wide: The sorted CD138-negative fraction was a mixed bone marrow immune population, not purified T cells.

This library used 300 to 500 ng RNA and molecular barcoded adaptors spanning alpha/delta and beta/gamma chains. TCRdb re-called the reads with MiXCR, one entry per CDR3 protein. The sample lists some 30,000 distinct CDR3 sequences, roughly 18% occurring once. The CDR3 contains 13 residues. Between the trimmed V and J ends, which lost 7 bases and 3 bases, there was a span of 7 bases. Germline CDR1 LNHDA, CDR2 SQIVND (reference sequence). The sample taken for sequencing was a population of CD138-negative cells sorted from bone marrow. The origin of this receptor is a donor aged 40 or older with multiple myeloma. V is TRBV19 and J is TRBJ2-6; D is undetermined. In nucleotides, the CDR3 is TGTGCCAGTACCCCTTTTGGGGCCAACGTCCTGACTTTC. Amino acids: CASTPFGANVLTF.